This T cell receptor beta chain comes out of a study of cytomegalovirus exposure and HLA in healthy donors (dated by TCRdb to about 2017). With respect to the entire study: An earlier analysis of roughly 500 of the donors reported approximately 290 Gb of sequence data and approximately 110 million unique TCR beta sequences from approximately 180 million T cells. An earlier analysis of 587 of the donors used high-throughput TCR beta sequencing to judge whether each TCR beta V gene segment behaved as functional or pseudogenic. A later genetic analysis took genome-wide SNP genotypes for about 65% of the 666 donors and used that subset as a discovery cohort. Every discovery cohort repertoire had been produced on one sequencing platform. Roughly 5 DR-DQ haplotypes were handled as single units for association and clustering because linkage in the cohort was strong. To predict cytomegalovirus infection status, the study combined high-throughput TCR immunosequencing, statistical association of individual TCRs with disease status, and machine learning. Class I and class II HLA loci were covered by the typing at four-digit resolution. Of the roughly 400 genotyped donors, roughly 80% fell in the genetic ancestry cluster associated with self-reported Caucasian donors. The study profiled the T cell repertoires of 500 to 800 subjects by immunosequencing and related them to cytomegalovirus serostatus. The study aimed to test whether signatures of past pathogen exposure could be identified by cataloging public T cell receptors. In addition to the first cohort of 666 subjects, a separate validation cohort of approximately 130 different subjects was used. Among around 400 genotyped donors of the cohort, an average of 235,054 unique TCR beta nucleotide sequences were sequenced per donor, around a sixth of them non-productive. Roughly 300 gigabases of sequencing data and about 92 million unique TCR sequences made up an early release that covered approximately 700 HLA-typed donors. The number of typed donors differed by locus: about 620-640 for A, B, C, DRB1 and DQB1; some 500 for DQA1; some 610 for DPA1; and about 450 for DPB1. Donor age, sex, ethnicity and CMV serostatus were compiled together with the repertoire data. In a later analysis, previously published TCR beta repertoires from 550 to 750 donors were re-analyzed and high-resolution HLA genotyping was added so that TCR occurrence patterns could be studied. In the later analysis, no new phenotypic data were used to find candidate immune exposures; instead, reliance was placed on TCR beta sequences and their occurrence across donors.

Receptors were amplified or captured by the immunoSEQ multiplex PCR assay. For the multiplex PCR, a mixture combining 60 forward primers for TCR Vbeta segments and 13 reverse primers for TCR Jbeta segments was used. The CDR3 region of rearranged TCR beta genes was amplified from genomic DNA by a multiplex PCR assay. The amplified TCR beta libraries were sequenced on the Illumina HiSeq System as 87-base-pair reads. As for how the authors treated the data: Across the roughly 640 repertoires, a later analysis counted 75 million to 90 million unique TCR beta chains, roughly 11 million of which were shared by at least two donors. Raw reads were error-corrected and collapsed into unique sequences with a nearest-neighbor algorithm that merged closely related sequences to remove PCR and sequencing errors. CDR3 sequences were aligned to IMGT reference sequences to assign V, D and J gene segments. For a sequence to be retained, a match of at least six nucleotides to both a V gene segment and a J gene segment was required. A rearrangement counted as productive if the CDR3 had no stop codons and remained in frame with V and J, and every other rearrangement counted as non-productive. Following IMGT convention, CDR3 was defined as the stretch from the second conserved V-encoded cysteine to the conserved J-encoded phenylalanine. In an earlier analysis of roughly 580 of the donors, sequences lacking an unambiguous match to a single V gene segment were excluded. In an earlier analysis of 587 of the donors, V segments were called functional above 56.7% productive rearrangements and were called segregating when the between-donor standard deviation exceeded 5%. A statistical classification framework was built to diagnose cytomegalovirus status from the catalog of TCR beta chain sequences. In a later analysis, V and J genes were assigned by comparing TCR nucleotide sequences against IMGT/GENE-DB human TR gene sequences. Using the TCRdist pipeline, a later analysis assigned CDR3 sequences along with most-parsimonious VDJ recombination scenarios. A later analysis defined each TCR beta chain by its CDR3 amino acid sequence plus V-gene family, and excluded reads lacking a unique V-gene family. A later analysis removed 550 to 700 highly shared, low-generation-probability nucleotide sequences to deal with suspected cross-contamination and a sequencing artifact. In a later analysis, a clonal expansion index for each public chain was calculated from normalized within-repertoire ranks of inferred template counts. In a later analysis, generation probabilities were computed using a VDJ recombination model fitted to out-of-frame rearrangements, and the results were checked against IGoR. In a later analysis, TCR-TCR, TCR-HLA and TCR-CMV co-occurrence was scored with hypergeometric tests, and a repertoire-size bias correction was applied to TCR pairs. False discovery rates were estimated in a later analysis by permuting HLA or CMV assignments 20 times. In a later analysis, co-occurring TCRs were grouped using DBSCAN, with TCRdist sequence similarity added in when clustering inside HLA-allele-positive subsets. Repertoires with fewer than 30,000 or more than 120,000 public chains, plus five repertoires with anomalous nucleotide sharing, were excluded from co-occurrence clustering. TCRdb retrieved this table from immuneACCESS and kept in-frame rearrangements only. Not all clones are present; in checked studies, unresolved V genes account for under half, and no reason is known for the remainder. V and J calls and clone size follow that table, whereas D and trimming were derived from the DNA. The sample contains some 150,000 clones, 64% of them found a single time. The biggest ten clones account for around 3% of the sample.

The full study reports these points: In vitro tests confirmed that three of the cytomegalovirus-associated TCR beta chains recognize cytomegalovirus antigens. The earlier analysis of 587 of the donors excluded some 15 rarely observed V segments, including chromosome 9 orphons, because counts were too low. The presence/absence analyses assumed that sequencing depth was roughly uniform across donors, and that assumption may not be true. A later analysis reported that several top co-occurrence clusters appeared linked to parvovirus B19, influenza, CMV and Epstein-Barr virus. Correlated functional status among segregating V segments might reflect linkage disequilibrium, but an unknown experimental factor could not be ruled out. In a later genetic analysis, fewer N-insertions in productive TCRs were reported among donors in an Asian-associated ancestry cluster than the approximately 670-donor mean. Because HLA typing was unavailable for some donors at each locus, only the typed subset was used in association tests. CMV serostatus was the only immune exposure information available for the cohort. According to a later analysis, TCR association rates differed among HLA loci, with DRB1 alleles showing the most associated TCRs and HLA-C alleles showing the fewest. The classifier was reported to diagnose cytomegalovirus status with high specificity and sensitivity in both the original and validation cohorts. A further reported finding was that TCR beta sequences accurately predicted the HLA-A and HLA-B alleles for most subjects in the first cohort. A later analysis found that HLA-associated TCR beta chains were more clonally expanded and had lower generation probabilities than equally common non-associated chains. V-gene and J-gene trimming of TCR beta chains was associated with a missense DCLRE1C variant in a later genetic analysis, and the association was replicated in an independent cohort. An earlier analysis of some 560 of the donors showed that most TCR beta V segments appeared in productive rearrangements either about 90% or about 30% of the time, which broadly matched IMGT annotations. In a later analysis, most CMV-associated TCR beta chains were found to appear HLA-restricted, with HLA associations seemingly driven largely by CMV exposure. The authors suggested that the approach could potentially be extended to other disease states and immunological phenotypes. In this cohort, only TCR beta chains were sequenced, and detectable features were limited by the absence of alpha or paired-chain data. A later analysis associated around 16,000 TCR beta sequences with specific HLA alleles at a false discovery rate of 0.05. The study gave a list of under 200 TCR beta chains associated with cytomegalovirus. When HLA alleles, especially DR and DQ, strongly co-occurred, TCR associations were difficult to assign to individual alleles. A cluster of highly shared sequence variants was judged likely to represent a technical artifact of the sequencing pipeline. While some public TCRs were present in many individuals, most TCR sequences turned up only very rarely across donors.

The cohort was made up of around 720 healthy bone marrow donors. At the time of sampling, all cohort members were nominally healthy, though unrecorded immune exposures were likely present. The donor was CMV seropositive and belonged to the group of 250 to 300 seropositive cohort members. Each donor provided a peripheral blood sample, and peripheral blood mononuclear cells were used for TCR beta sequencing. The Qiagen DNeasy Blood Extraction Kit was used to extract genomic DNA from the blood cell samples. Concerning this clone itself: What this receptor recognizes is not known. One base away there is no much larger clone; base qualities are not given.

The source is a woman in her twenties or thirties in good health and CMV-seropositive. The sample taken for sequencing was PBMCs.

This receptor carries the CDR3 CASSTGLAGGGPGELFF. The DNA sequence is TGTGCCAGCAGCACGGGACTAGCGGGAGGAGGACCCGGGGAGCTGTTTTTT. The rearrangement joined TRBV5-4 to TRBJ2-2; 15 middle bases align to TRBD2. The CDR3 starts with the cysteine, ends with the phenylalanine, and has 17 residues. Just the 51-base CDR3 DNA is kept, in frame starting at base 1. The germline V gene (reference sequence) specifies SGHNT as CDR1 and YYREEE as CDR2. V is trimmed back by 4 bases and J by 6 bases, and the junction contains 7 bases that no gene match accounts for. Beyond the CDR3, the reference TRBV5-4 and TRBJ2-2 genes provide the residues; the full variable domain reads: ETGVTQSPTHLIKTRGQQVTLRCSSQSGHNTVSWYQQALGQGPQFIFQYYREEENGRGNFPPRFSGLQFPNYSSELNVNALELDDSALYLCASSTGLAGGGPGELFFGEGSRLTVL.